This passage covers 10 T cell receptor beta chains from one sample sequenced in a study of blood T cells in healthy people across ages. Next came a second PCR, run for about 7 to 11 cycles, which used a sample-barcoded 5' primer along with a J-beta primer mix. Each CDR3 protein gets one entry after TCRdb re-called the 5' RACE reads with MiXCR. The sample includes 750,000 to 950,000 distinct CDR3 sequences, around a quarter seen only once; the top ten take 3%. A further study also used this sample, focusing on T cells of mothers and their children.

The sequencing input was blood. All receptors derive from a boy aged 5-17 years in good health.

The V gene is TRBV7-9, the J gene TRBJ2-7, with D unresolved. V was shortened by 4 bases and J by 2 bases, with 12 bases between the two germline ends. Germline V gene sequence: CDR1 SEHNR, CDR2 FQNEAQ (reference sequence). This CDR3 has 14 residues. This CDR3 reads CASSSPLGTYEQYF. The CDR3 region has the DNA TGTGCCAGCAGCTCCCCCTTGGGGACCTACGAGCAGTACTTC.

The chain joins TRBV3-1 to TRBJ2-5; 8 bases fit TRBD1. This CDR3 spans 15 amino acids. CDR1 is LGHDT and CDR2 is YNNKEL in the germline V gene (reference sequence). V trimming: 5 bases; J trimming: 0 bases; junction bases outside the gene matches: 5. CDR3 DNA: TGTGCCAGCAGCGCCAGGGGGCTGAACCAAGAGACCCAGTACTTC. This gives the protein CASSARGLNQETQYF.

This clonotype was counted between two and nine times. The chain uses TRBV30 and TRBJ2-4; D possibly matches TRBD1 or TRBD2 (6 bases each). The CDR3 spans 13 residues. Trimming took off 5 bases at V and 8 bases at J, with 16 bases between the two ends. From germline, CDR1 is GTSNPN and CDR2 SVGIG (reference sequence). CDR3 DNA: TGTGCCTGGGGTCCCGGAGGGGGTGACATTCAGTACTTC. Translation gives CAWGPGGGDIQYF.

This clonotype was counted between two and nine times. The chain employs TRBV3-1 and TRBJ2-1; maybe TRBD2 (6 bases). This CDR3 region has 16 residues. From germline, CDR1 is LGHDT and CDR2 YNNKEL (reference sequence). Deletions cut 2 bases from V and 7 bases from J, with 18 bases between. The CDR3 coding sequence is TGTGCCAGCAGCCAAAGACCGGGACTTAGCGAGAATGAGCAGTTCTTC. Translating it yields CASSQRPGLSENEQFF.

This clonotype has more than one count but fewer than ten. The gene calls are TRBV20-1 and TRBJ2-3; tentative D call: TRBD1 (6 bases). V was clipped by 6 bases and J by 2 bases, with 15 bases between them. The CDR3 runs to 14 residues. Germline V lookup: CDR1 DFQATT, CDR2 SNEGSKA (reference sequence). This CDR3 is CSARTEFATDTQYF. Written as DNA, the CDR3 is TGCAGTGCGCGGACAGAGTTCGCCACAGATACGCAGTATTTT.

The chain carries TRBV11-2 and TRBJ1-6, with 9 bases fitting TRBD1. Germline V gene sequence: CDR1 SGHAT, CDR2 FQNNGV. V trimming: 5 bases; J trimming: 6 bases; junction bases outside the gene matches: 2. CDR3 length equals 14 residues. Written as DNA, the CDR3 is TGTGCCAGCAGCCCGACAGGGGGTAATTCACCCCTCCACTTT. Translation: CASSPTGGNSPLHF.

The chain couples TRBV7-9 to TRBJ2-3; 8 bases map to TRBD2. The germline CDR1 and CDR2 sequences are SEHNR and FQNEAQ (reference sequence). The CDR3 is 16 residues long. With 5 bases clipped from V and 4 bases from J, the junction kept 11 bases outside the gene matches. CDR3 loop: CASSPGGSGAPDTQYF. Written as DNA, the CDR3 is TGTGCCAGCAGCCCCGGGGGTAGCGGGGCGCCAGATACGCAGTATTTT.

The gene calls are TRBV7-9 and TRBJ2-5, with D hard to call. The DNA end lines up better with TRBJ2-7; the J call may be wrong. Germline values: CDR1 SEHNR, CDR2 FQNEAQ (reference sequence). The CDR3 totals 18 residues. DNA for the CDR3: TGTGCCAGCAGCTTAAATAGTCTGGACCCAAGGAGCTCCTACGAGCAGTACTTC. This encodes CASSLNSLDPRSSYEQYF.

The chain recombines TRBV5-4 with TRBJ2-1, with TRBD2 identical over 8 bases. Looked up from germline, CDR1 is SGHNT and CDR2 is YYREEE (reference sequence). The CDR3 spans 14 residues. V gave up 2 bases and J gave up 9 bases; unmatched junction bases: 7. In nucleotides, the CDR3 is TGTGCCAGCAGCTTCCGGGGGGGCCTCGGTGAGCAGTTCTTC. Amino acid sequence: CASSFRGGLGEQFF.

This clonotype has only a few counts. A much larger clone differs from this one at a single base, so this may be a read error. The chain has TRBV4-2 and TRBJ1-4, with D uncertain. CDR1 is LGHNA, CDR2 YNFKEQ, per germline. The CDR3 loop spans 15 amino acids. In nucleotides, the CDR3 is TGTGCCGGCAGCCAAAGTACCCAGAATAATGAAAAACTGTTTTTT. It translates to CAGSQSTQNNEKLFF.